Sequencing of this T cell receptor (beta chain) was carried out in a study of response to subunit inactivated influenza vaccine. Only a few counts were recorded for this clonotype. Its antigen is undetermined. Findings and caveats of the study: Authors proposed each seasonal influenza vaccination draws in few new T cells.

Using its own MiXCR run on the RT-PCR reads, TCRdb lists one record per CDR3 protein. This sample has 700,000 to 900,000 distinct CDR3 sequences, with 21% found just once. This sequence was found in a man in his fifties or sixties who received an inactivated influenza vaccine. Sequenced material: PBMCs from blood, taken 5 days after vaccination.

In nucleotides, the CDR3 is TGTGCCAGTAGGGGACTAGGCGTGGGATTGAAGCAGTTCTTC. Protein: CASRGLGVGLKQFF. V and J are TRBV19 and TRBJ2-1, with 8 bases matching TRBD2. The J segment lost 11 bases and the V segment lost 6 bases, leaving 12 bases of the junction unmatched. This CDR3 spans 14 amino acids. The germline gives CDR1 LNHDA, CDR2 SQIVND (reference sequence).